The 31 T cell receptor beta chains given below trace back to one sample, sequenced in a study of OX40 agonist ivuxolimab in advanced cancers. The library was obtained by the immunoSEQ multiplex PCR assay. Sourced from immuneACCESS, this table was stored by TCRdb with only in-frame sequences that have V and J called. A share of the clones is absent; for the studies checked, an unresolved V gene accounts for under half, and the remainder has no known explanation. The sample table shows more than 75,000 clones, and around 84% are seen once. The ten largest clones capture around 1.1% of the sample. Sequenced material: CD4+ or CD8+ T cells sorted from blood, taken in a trial of the OX40 agonist ivuxolimab. The origin of the receptors is an adult with an advanced solid tumor such as melanoma, head and neck, liver or kidney cancer.

The rearrangement joins TRBV6-1 to TRBJ2-7, with 12 bases lining up with TRBD1. Germline V gives CDR1 MNHNS, CDR2 SASEGT. J gave up 1 base and V 4 bases, and 5 bases lay outside the gene matches. The CDR3 totals 16 residues. CDR3 loop: CASSGGTGGVSYEQYF. CDR3 sequence (DNA): TGTGCCAGCAGTGGTGGGACAGGGGGCGTTTCCTACGAGCAGTACTTC.

This clone was found once. This chain links TRBV28 with TRBJ2-7, with a weak D call TRBD1 (6 bases). The ends were cut back, 2 bases at V and 4 bases at J, with 9 bases in the middle. Germline assignment: CDR1 MDHEN and CDR2 SYDVKM. This CDR3 comprises 13 residues. CDR3 region: CASSLGGQYEQYF. The CDR3 nucleotides read TGTGCCAGCAGTTTAGGGGGCCAGTACGAGCAGTACTTC.

V usage is TRBV4-1 and J usage is TRBJ1-4; D is ambiguous. The CDR3 has 13 residues. Trimming took off 0 bases at V and 8 bases at J, with 7 bases between the two ends. Germline CDR1 is MGHRA and CDR2 is YSYEKL. CDR3 DNA: TGCGCCAGCAGCCAAGAGACCCGGGAAAAACTGTTTTTT. This encodes CASSQETREKLFF.

The V gene is TRBV7-3, the J gene TRBJ2-5, with 8 nucleotides matching TRBD1. V was clipped by 5 bases and J by 4 bases; unmatched bases: 3. Germline V lookup: CDR1 SGHTA, CDR2 FQGTGA. This CDR3 has 13 residues. CDR3 region: CASSPTGVETQYF. CDR3 DNA: TGTGCCAGCAGCCCGACAGGGGTAGAGACCCAGTACTTC.

V usage is TRBV5-1 and J usage is TRBJ1-1; 7 bases are shared with TRBD1. The CDR3 length is 14 residues. With V trimmed by 0 bases and J by 5 bases, 4 bases remained unmatched. CDR1 SGHRS and CDR2 YFSETQ come from the germline V gene. In DNA form, the CDR3 reads TGCGCCAGCAGCTTGGCATCGACAGGGACTGAAGCTTTCTTT. This codes for CASSLASTGTEAFF.

This CDR3 reads CASSPSYNSPLHF. The CDR3 region has the DNA TGTGCCAGCAGCCCCTCCTATAATTCACCCCTCCACTTT. The chain couples TRBV9 to TRBJ1-6; D not certain. The CDR3 is 13 residues long. Trimming pared 4 bases from V and 0 bases from J, leaving 2 bases between. Germline lookup yields CDR1 SGDLS and CDR2 YYNGEE.

The J gene is TRBJ1-1, the V gene TRBV18, with TRBD1 as a possible D gene (6 bases). Germline values: CDR1 KGHSH, CDR2 LQKENI. The CDR3 has 14 amino acids. Trimming removed 4 bases at V and 1 base at J, with 10 bases between. For the CDR3, the DNA is TGTGCCAGCTCACGAGGGGGGCAGAACACTGAAGCTTTCTTT. Protein sequence: CASSRGGQNTEAFF.

This clone was observed a handful of times. The CDR3 loop reads CASSYPDSPLHF. CDR3 DNA sequence: TGTGCCAGCAGTTACCCCGATTCACCCCTCCACTTT. The chain recombines TRBV6-5 with TRBJ1-6; D unresolved. CDR1 is MNHEY, CDR2 SVGAGI, per germline. The CDR3 totals 12 residues. V lost 2 bases and J 8 bases, leaving 4 bases between the germline ends.

The chain has TRBV29-1 and TRBJ2-3; D not resolved. The CDR3 runs to 13 residues. Germline CDR1 and CDR2: SQVTM and ANQGSEA. The germline V and J ends were trimmed by 3 bases and 0 bases, with 7 bases remaining between them. The CDR3 region is CSVEIASTDTQYF. In DNA form, the CDR3 reads TGCAGCGTTGAGATTGCTAGCACAGATACGCAGTATTTT.

This clone was observed a few times. The J gene is TRBJ1-5, the V gene TRBV5-8, with 7 bases matching TRBD1. Germline CDR1 is SGHTS and CDR2 is YDEGEE. V lost 2 bases to trimming and J lost 7 bases; unmatched junction nucleotides: 0. This CDR3 is 12 amino acids long. As DNA, the CDR3 is TGTGCCAGCAGCTTCAGGGGGCAGCCCCAGCATTTT. It yields the protein CASSFRGQPQHF.

This chain uses TRBV7-9 with TRBJ1-2, with D maybe TRBD1 (6 bases). V was clipped by 3 bases and J by 8 bases, with 13 bases between them. CDR1 and CDR2 (germline): SEHNR, FQNEAQ (reference sequence). This CDR3 contains 13 residues. The CDR3 DNA reads as TGTGCCAGCAGCTTGCCGGGGGGCTTAGGCTACACCTTC. Translated, it gives CASSLPGGLGYTF.

V usage is TRBV5-6 and J usage is TRBJ2-1, with TRBD2 as a possible D gene (5 bases). The CDR3 is made up of 13 amino acids. Germline V gene data show CDR1 as SGHDT and CDR2 as YYEEEE. Trimming pared 4 bases from V and 2 bases from J, leaving 7 bases between. This CDR3 reads CASSPGTYNEQFF. DNA of the CDR3: TGTGCCAGCAGCCCCGGGACCTACAATGAGCAGTTCTTC. Combining the CDR3 with reference TRBV5-6 and TRBJ2-1 gives the whole variable domain DAGVTQSPTHLIKTRGQQVTLRCSPKSGHDTVSWYQQALGQGPQFIFQYYEEEERQRGNFPDRFSGHQFPNYSSELNVNALLLGDSALYLCASSPGTYNEQFFGPGTRLTVL.

The gene calls are TRBV9 and TRBJ2-3; a possible D gene is TRBD2 (6 bases). The CDR3 spans 17 residues. Trimming stripped 2 bases from V and 3 bases from J, with 19 bases between. The germline V gene has CDR1 SGDLS and CDR2 YYNGEE. CDR3 in amino acids: CASSVQLFAGITDTQYF. The DNA of the CDR3 is TGTGCCAGCAGCGTCCAACTTTTCGCGGGGATTACAGATACGCAGTATTTT.

This chain uses TRBV7-9 with TRBJ1-5; D ambiguous. The germline V gene has CDR1 SEHNR and CDR2 FQNEAQ (reference sequence). The CDR3 contains 17 residues. The ends were cut back, 5 bases at V and 0 bases at J, with 17 bases in the middle. The chain's CDR3 is CASSGEGKAHSNQPQHF. CDR3 coding DNA: TGTGCCAGCAGCGGGGAGGGTAAGGCCCATAGCAATCAGCCCCAGCATTTT.

The genes are TRBV5-6 and TRBJ2-5; D gene unclear. CDR1 is SGHDT, CDR2 YYEEEE, per germline. The ends were cut back, 1 base at V and 5 bases at J, with 9 bases in the middle. This CDR3 contains 13 residues. The CDR3 bases are TGTGCCAGCAGCTTGTATGAACTGGAGACCCAGTACTTC. Its protein is CASSLYELETQYF.

The chain is built from TRBV28 and TRBJ2-1, with 12 bases lining up with TRBD1. This CDR3 is built from 17 residues. CDR1 and CDR2 (germline): MDHEN, SYDVKM. J lost 1 base, V lost 5 bases, and 6 bases had no gene match. CDR3 amino acids: CASSRDRGRVSYNEQFF. CDR3 bases: TGTGCCAGCAGTAGGGACAGGGGGCGTGTGTCCTACAATGAGCAGTTCTTC.

This chain joins TRBV28 and TRBJ1-2; 7 bases are a match to TRBD1. The CDR3 is 13 amino acids. The junction had 6 bases not matched to a gene; V was cut back by 6 bases and J by 5 bases. The germline V gene encodes CDR1 MDHEN and CDR2 SYDVKM. CDR3 DNA sequence: TGTGCCAGCAGAACCGGGACAGCTTATGGCTACACCTTC. Protein sequence: CASRTGTAYGYTF.

This clone ranks as medium-sized. In DNA, the CDR3 is TGTGCCAGCAGCTCGGGAGGGGCCCTCCACTTT. Residues: CASSSGGALHF. The chain couples TRBV7-2 to TRBJ1-6; maybe TRBD1 (5 bases). The ends were cut back, 4 bases at V and 14 bases at J, with 9 bases in the middle. The CDR3 loop spans 11 amino acids. In germline, CDR1 is SGHTA, CDR2 FQGNSA.

The chain combines TRBV27 with TRBJ1-1, with 9 bases aligning to TRBD1. The V gene end was trimmed by 8 bases and the J gene end by 3 bases; junction bases not matched to a gene: 10. This CDR3 has 15 residues. Germline CDR1 is MNHEY and CDR2 is SMNVEV (reference sequence). The CDR3 nucleotides are TGTGCCAGCCGACAGGGGGGCGGCTGGGACACTGAAGCTTTCTTT. Translating gives CASRQGGGWDTEAFF.

The CDR3 region is CASSEARGVRYGYTF. The CDR3 nucleotides read TGTGCCAGCAGTGAAGCGCGAGGGGTCCGCTATGGCTACACCTTC. The chain is built from TRBV2 and TRBJ1-2; TRBD1 is a possible D gene (5 bases). Germline-derived CDR1 and CDR2 are SNHLY and FYNNEI. The V gene lost 0 bases and the J gene lost 4 bases, with 12 bases spanning the gap. This CDR3 has 15 amino acids.

The gene calls are TRBV7-3 and TRBJ2-1, with D uncertain. The CDR3 loop spans 14 amino acids. Deletions cut 1 base from V and 4 bases from J, with 8 bases between. Germline V gene data show CDR1 as SGHTA and CDR2 as FQGTGA. The CDR3 protein is CASSLRPFYNEQFF. The CDR3 coding sequence is TGTGCCAGCAGCTTAAGGCCGTTTTACAATGAGCAGTTCTTC.

The CDR3 reads CASSGRTLRDSPLHF. CDR3 bases: TGTGCCAGCAGCGGTCGGACACTCAGGGATTCACCCCTCCACTTT. The chain links TRBV9 to TRBJ1-6; TRBD1 is a possible D gene (5 bases). This CDR3 spans 15 amino acids. The germline V and J ends were trimmed by 3 bases and 8 bases, with 15 bases remaining between them. Germline V lookup: CDR1 SGDLS, CDR2 YYNGEE. Filled out from reference TRBV9 and TRBJ1-6, the complete variable domain reads DSGVTQTPKHLITATGQRVTLRCSPRSGDLSVYWYQQSLDQGLQFLIQYYNGEERAKGNILERFSAQQFPDLHSELNLSSLELGDSALYFCASSGRTLRDSPLHFGNGTRLTVT.

The chain uses TRBV6-5 and TRBJ2-6; D not resolved. This CDR3 has 14 residues. Looked up from germline, CDR1 is MNHEY and CDR2 is SVGAGI. V lost 8 bases and J 8 bases, leaving 16 bases between the germline ends. The CDR3 sequence: CASLRVISTNVLTF. The CDR3 coding sequence is TGTGCCAGCCTCCGTGTCATTTCGACCAACGTCCTGACTTTC.

The rearrangement joins TRBV18 to TRBJ1-3; D unclear. Germline assignment: CDR1 KGHSH and CDR2 LQKENI. The CDR3 covers 15 residues. Trimming removed 5 bases at V and 5 bases at J, with 16 bases between. CDR3 nucleotides: TGTGCCAGCTCATCTGGAAGCGGGGTACGAAACACCATATATTTT. It encodes CASSSGSGVRNTIYF.

V gene TRBV5-1 combines with J gene TRBJ2-5; the D gene is possibly TRBD2 (5 bases). This CDR3 region has 15 residues. CDR1 is SGHRS and CDR2 is YFSETQ in the germline V gene. V was pared by 0 bases and J by 1 base, with 10 bases between. CDR3 bases: TGCGCCAGCAGCTTGGATCCGGGGAGCCAAGAGACCCAGTACTTC. It is translated as CASSLDPGSQETQYF.

The chain uses TRBV18 and TRBJ1-1; TRBD1 might be the D (5 bases). Trimming pared 3 bases from V and 1 base from J, leaving 9 bases between. CDR3 length: 14 residues. The germline gives CDR1 KGHSH, CDR2 LQKENI. CDR3 protein: CASSPGGGNTEAFF. The CDR3 nucleotides read TGTGCCAGCTCACCGGGTGGGGGGAACACTGAAGCTTTCTTT.

This chain joins TRBV27 and TRBJ1-6, with 9 bases identical to TRBD1. Germline values: CDR1 MNHEY, CDR2 SMNVEV (reference sequence). J was trimmed by 6 bases and V by 3 bases; bases with no gene match: 3. There are 15 residues in the CDR3. CDR3 bases: TGTGCCAGCAGTTTCACGACAGGGGGTAATTCACCCCTCCACTTT. It codes for CASSFTTGGNSPLHF.

V usage is TRBV7-6 and J usage is TRBJ2-5, with D maybe TRBD2 (5 bases). Trimming took 6 bases from V and 4 from J, leaving 9 bases between them. Germline CDR1 reads SGHVS; CDR2 reads FNYEAQ. This CDR3 contains 12 residues. The CDR3 region has the DNA TGTGCCAGCAGTTCCGAGGGAGAGACCCAGTACTTC. Protein: CASSSEGETQYF.

V gene TRBV2 combines with J gene TRBJ1-2, with D possibly TRBD1 on 5 matching bases. V was cut by 2 bases and J by 4 bases, with 14 bases left in between. CDR3 length equals 15 residues. The germline V gene has CDR1 SNHLY and CDR2 FYNNEI. The CDR3 loop is CASSEMIAGSYGYTF. The CDR3 nucleotides read TGTGCCAGCAGTGAAATGATTGCAGGGAGCTATGGCTACACCTTC.

The V call is TRBV7-9, the J call TRBJ2-4; D tentatively reads TRBD1 or TRBD2 (5 bases each). V was pared by 5 bases and J by 5 bases, with 19 bases between. The CDR3 is 16 amino acids. Germline V gene lookup returns CDR1 SEHNR and CDR2 FQNEAQ (reference sequence). The CDR3 DNA sequence: TGTGCCAGCAGCCCCGGGACCGCGGCCTATCAAAACATTCAGTACTTC. Translating it yields CASSPGTAAYQNIQYF.

This clone was counted between two and nine times. The CDR3 coding sequence is TGTGCCTGGAGTTCGGGGCGTAAGTCTCAGACCCAGTACTTC. Amino acids: CAWSSGRKSQTQYF. J is TRBJ2-5 and V is TRBV30, with D perhaps TRBD1 or TRBD2 (5 bases each). Trimming removed 2 bases from V and 6 bases from J, with 16 bases in between. There are 14 residues in the CDR3. From germline, CDR1 is GTSNPN and CDR2 SVGIG (reference sequence).